This T cell receptor (beta chain) originates from a study of shared clonotypes between healthy human individuals. Study context: Donor ages ranged 18 to 49 years: a couple of women, a few men. Study-wide findings and caveats: Naive CD4 clonotype sharing across several donors was 4.5% to 6%.

Terminally differentiated effector memory CD45RA+ cells were left out of the naive CD8 fraction, which was CD45RO-negative and positively selected for CCR7. This clone has a single count. Its antigen is unknown. Splitting of each subset's genomic DNA was done evenly across several immunoSEQ plates. Measured with immunoSEQ multiplex PCR; TCRdb has only the in-frame clones, and not every one. This table holds millions of clones, approximately 94% found once. CDR1 and CDR2 from the germline V gene are MNHEY and SVGAGI. The CDR3 totals 15 residues. Between the trimmed V and J ends, which lost 4 bases and 9 bases, there was a span of 19 bases.

The V call is TRBV6-5, the J call TRBJ2-1; the D is unclear. Sequencing input: naive CD8+ T cells from PBMCs. The source of this sequence is a man aged 18 to 29 in good health. Some clones in this sample may be carry-over from other donors' samples. CDR3 residues: CASSSLPWVASEQFF. The CDR3 coding sequence is TGTGCCAGCAGTTCCTTGCCCTGGGTGGCTTCTGAGCAGTTCTTC.